This T cell receptor (beta chain) was obtained from a study of control samples from healthy donors and cancer patients. Germline loops: CDR1 MDHEN, CDR2 SYDVKM. This CDR3 is 12 amino acids long. The V gene lost 1 base and the J gene lost 8 bases, with 6 bases spanning the gap. This table comes from immunoSEQ multiplex PCR, and its TCRdb copy is limited to in-frame clones, with some not included. The listing contains 150,000 to 200,000 clones. This receptor was identified in a woman in her 30s in good health. Sequencing was performed on blood. The chain employs TRBV28 and TRBJ1-3; unclear D gene. The CDR3 is CASSLLWDTIYF. The CDR3, as DNA: TGTGCCAGCAGTTTATTATGGGACACCATATATTTT.